This T cell receptor (beta chain) appears in the sequencing data of a study of T cell responses to AZD1222 COVID-19 vaccine. Whole-study results and caveats: Receipt of two AZD1222 doses was followed by a rise in Spike-specific TCR breadth and depth. There were mostly white British donors and more females than males, and clonal diversity was possibly underestimated. The study identified only five to seven AZD1222 recipients as seropositive at baseline.

This clone came up once. Its cognate antigen is unknown. Sequencing used immunoSEQ multiplex PCR; TCRdb keeps in-frame clones, though not all of them. The repertoire holds 150,000 to 200,000 clones, with under 95% as singletons. In germline, CDR1 is KGHSH, CDR2 LQKENI. The trim removed 3 bases at V and 6 bases at J, leaving 7 bases unmatched. This CDR3 contains 16 residues. The TCR sequence derives from an adult in good health. The chain employs TRBV18 and TRBJ1-6; 8 nucleotides line up with TRBD1. Sequenced material: peripheral blood, taken on day 0 of AZD1222 vaccination. CDR3 nucleotides: TGTGCCAGCTCACCCTACGGACAGGGAACTAATTCACCCCTCCACTTT. This sequence encodes CASSPYGQGTNSPLHF.